The sequence of this TCR beta chain was determined in a study of T cell responses to AZD1222 COVID-19 vaccine. Generated by immunoSEQ multiplex PCR, the TCRdb table keeps only in-frame clones and is missing some. This repertoire shows about 160,000 clones, approximately 90% found once; its top ten account for roughly 4.3%. This CDR3 comprises 17 residues. Germline V gene data show CDR1 as SGHTS and CDR2 as YDEGEE. The trim removed 10 bases at V and 5 bases at J, leaving 17 bases unmatched. Material: peripheral blood, obtained on day 0 of MenACWY control vaccination. V is TRBV5-8 and J is TRBJ2-2; 10 bases are shared with TRBD2. The sequence came from an adult in good health. The CDR3 region has the DNA TGTGCCCGCGTGGTGTTGGCTAGCGGGAGAAATACCGGGGAGCTGTTTTTT. It codes for CARVVLASGRNTGELFF.